The sequence of this T cell receptor beta chain was determined in a study of esophageal squamous cell carcinoma under preoperative chemotherapy. Study-level results: Chemotherapy was followed by significantly higher TCR diversity in peripheral T cells only, not tumor-infiltrating lymphocytes. After treatment, tumor-infiltrating lymphocytes apparently came partly from blood T cells.

Time point in this sample: before preoperative PTX-NDP chemotherapy. Before surgery, patients were given preoperative paclitaxel-nedaplatin chemotherapy. TCRdb used MiXCR to reprocess the PCR reads, holding one entry per CDR3 protein. The table shows approximately 12,000 distinct CDR3 sequences, with 45% to 60% occurring only once. Germline CDR1 reads MNHNS; CDR2 reads SASEGT. The CDR3 is 16 amino acids. Comments on this clonotype: The antigen is undetermined.

The specimen was collected from a patient given preoperative chemotherapy. The clonotype comes from a human donor with esophageal squamous cell carcinoma. The donor label of this sample is uncertain. The genes are TRBV6-1 and TRBJ2-4; D possibly matches TRBD1 or TRBD2 (6 bases each). The J call is doubtful: the DNA matches TRBJ2-5 better. The CDR3 loop is CASRGSVGGDKETQYF. CDR3 nucleotides: TGTGCCAGCAGGGGCAGCGTGGGCGGGGACAAAGAGACCCAGTACTTC.